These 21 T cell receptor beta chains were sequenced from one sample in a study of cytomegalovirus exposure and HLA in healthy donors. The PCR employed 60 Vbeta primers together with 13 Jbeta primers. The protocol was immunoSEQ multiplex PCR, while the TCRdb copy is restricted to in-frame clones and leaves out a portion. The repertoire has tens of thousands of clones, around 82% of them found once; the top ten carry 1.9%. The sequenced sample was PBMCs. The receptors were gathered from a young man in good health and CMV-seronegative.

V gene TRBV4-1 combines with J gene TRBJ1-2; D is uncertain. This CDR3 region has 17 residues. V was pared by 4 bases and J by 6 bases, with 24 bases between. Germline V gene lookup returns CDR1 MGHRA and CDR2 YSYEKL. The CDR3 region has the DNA TGCGCCAGCAGCCTTACAAAATATACCGCGGAAGAGAATGGCTACACCTTC. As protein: CASSLTKYTAEENGYTF.

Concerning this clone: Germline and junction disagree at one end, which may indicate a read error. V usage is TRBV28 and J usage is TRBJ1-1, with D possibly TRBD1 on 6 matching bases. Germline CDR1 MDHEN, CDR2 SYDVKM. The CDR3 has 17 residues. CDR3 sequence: CVSSSRQARLMNTEAFF. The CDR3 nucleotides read TGTGTCAGCAGTTCCCGACAGGCACGATTAATGAACACTGAAGCTTTCTTT.

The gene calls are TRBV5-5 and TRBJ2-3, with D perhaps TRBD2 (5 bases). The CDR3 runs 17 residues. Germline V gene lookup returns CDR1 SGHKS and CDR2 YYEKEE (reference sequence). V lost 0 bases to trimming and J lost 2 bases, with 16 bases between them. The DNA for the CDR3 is TGTGCCAGCAGCTTGGGTTCCCTAGGACTCTCCACAGATACGCAGTATTTT. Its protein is CASSLGSLGLSTDTQYF.

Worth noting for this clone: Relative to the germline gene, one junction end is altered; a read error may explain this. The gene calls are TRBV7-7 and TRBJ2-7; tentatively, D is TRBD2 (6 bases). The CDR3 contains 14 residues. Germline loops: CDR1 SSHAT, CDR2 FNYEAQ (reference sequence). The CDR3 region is CASSLGAGSYEQYF. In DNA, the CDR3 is TGTGCTAGCAGCTTAGGCGCGGGATCGTACGAGCAGTACTTC.

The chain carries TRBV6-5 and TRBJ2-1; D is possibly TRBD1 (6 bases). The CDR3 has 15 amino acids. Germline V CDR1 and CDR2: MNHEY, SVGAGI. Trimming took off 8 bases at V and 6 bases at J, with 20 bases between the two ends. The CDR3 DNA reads TGTGCCAGCGGACAGATCAGGGGCTCTCGCAATGAGCAGTTCTTC. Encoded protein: CASGQIRGSRNEQFF.

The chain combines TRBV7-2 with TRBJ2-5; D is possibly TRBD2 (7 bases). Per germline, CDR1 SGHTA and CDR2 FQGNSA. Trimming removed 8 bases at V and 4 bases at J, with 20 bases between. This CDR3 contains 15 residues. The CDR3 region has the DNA TGTGCCAGCGCCTCGGGGGGCCGCTGGGGAGAGACCCAGTACTTC. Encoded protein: CASASGGRWGETQYF.

CDR3 sequence: CASSLVGVEQFF. CDR3 in DNA: TGTGCCAGCAGCTTAGTGGGAGTGGAGCAGTTCTTC. V is TRBV7-2 and J is TRBJ2-1, with D possibly being TRBD2 (5 bases). The germline V gene encodes CDR1 SGHTA and CDR2 FQGNSA. Trimming took 1 base from V and 10 from J, leaving 8 bases between them. This CDR3 spans 12 amino acids.

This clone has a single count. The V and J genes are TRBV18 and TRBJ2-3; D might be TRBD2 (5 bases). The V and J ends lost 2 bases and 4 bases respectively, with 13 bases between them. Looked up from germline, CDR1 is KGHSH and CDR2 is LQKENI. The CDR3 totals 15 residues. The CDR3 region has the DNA TGTGCCAGCTCACCATCGAGGGAATTGGCAGATACGCAGTATTTT. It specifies CASSPSRELADTQYF.

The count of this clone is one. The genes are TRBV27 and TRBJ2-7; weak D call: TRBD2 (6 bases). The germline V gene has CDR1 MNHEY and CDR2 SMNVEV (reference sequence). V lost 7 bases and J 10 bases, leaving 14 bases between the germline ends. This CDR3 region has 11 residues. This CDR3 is CASTLGGVQYF. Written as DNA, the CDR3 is TGTGCCAGCACCCTAGGAGGGGTTCAGTACTTC.

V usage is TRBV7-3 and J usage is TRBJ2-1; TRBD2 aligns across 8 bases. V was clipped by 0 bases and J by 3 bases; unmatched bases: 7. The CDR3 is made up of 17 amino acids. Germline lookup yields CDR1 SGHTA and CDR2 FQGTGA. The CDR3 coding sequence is TGTGCCAGCAGCTTAACGATAGGGACTAGACACTACAATGAGCAGTTCTTC. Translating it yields CASSLTIGTRHYNEQFF. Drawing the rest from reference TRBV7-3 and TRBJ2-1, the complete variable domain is GAGVSQTPSNKVTEKGKYVELRCDPISGHTALYWYRQSLGQGPEFLIYFQGTGAADDSGLPNDRFFAVRPEGSVSTLKIQRTERGDSAVYLCASSLTIGTRHYNEQFFGPGTRLTVL.

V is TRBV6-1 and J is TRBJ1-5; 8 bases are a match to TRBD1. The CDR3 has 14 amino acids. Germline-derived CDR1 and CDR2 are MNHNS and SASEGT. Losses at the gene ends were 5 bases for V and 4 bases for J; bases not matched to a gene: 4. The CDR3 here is CASSCRTGNQPQHF. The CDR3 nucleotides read TGTGCCAGCAGTTGCCGGACAGGGAATCAGCCCCAGCATTTT.

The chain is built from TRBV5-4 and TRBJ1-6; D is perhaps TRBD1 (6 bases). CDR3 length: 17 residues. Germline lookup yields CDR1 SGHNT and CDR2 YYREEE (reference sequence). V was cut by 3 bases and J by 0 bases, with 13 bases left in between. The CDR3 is CASSSVRDNSYNSPLHF. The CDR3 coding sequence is TGTGCCAGCAGCTCTGTCCGGGACAACTCCTATAATTCACCCCTCCACTTT. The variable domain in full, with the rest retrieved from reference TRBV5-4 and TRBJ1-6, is ETGVTQSPTHLIKTRGQQVTLRCSSQSGHNTVSWYQQALGQGPQFIFQYYREEENGRGNFPPRFSGLQFPNYSSELNVNALELDDSALYLCASSSVRDNSYNSPLHFGNGTRLTVT.

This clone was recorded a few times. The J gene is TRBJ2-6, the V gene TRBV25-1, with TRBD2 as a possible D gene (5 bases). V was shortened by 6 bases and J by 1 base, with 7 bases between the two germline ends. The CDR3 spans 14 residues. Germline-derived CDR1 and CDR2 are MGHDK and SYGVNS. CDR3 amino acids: CASSLASGANVLTF. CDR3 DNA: TGTGCCAGCAGCCTAGCTTCTGGGGCCAACGTCCTGACTTTC.

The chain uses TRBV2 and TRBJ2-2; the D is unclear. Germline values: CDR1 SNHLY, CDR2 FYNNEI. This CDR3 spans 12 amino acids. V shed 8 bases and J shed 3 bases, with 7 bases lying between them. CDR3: CASGGYTGELFF. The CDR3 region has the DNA TGTGCCAGCGGCGGTTACACCGGGGAGCTGTTTTTT.

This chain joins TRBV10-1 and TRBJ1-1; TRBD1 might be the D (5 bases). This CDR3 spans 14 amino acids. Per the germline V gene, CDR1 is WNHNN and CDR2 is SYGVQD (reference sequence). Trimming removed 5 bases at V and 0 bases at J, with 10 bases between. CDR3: CASSTSTVNTEAFF. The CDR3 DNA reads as TGCGCCAGCAGTACCTCGACAGTGAACACTGAAGCTTTCTTT.

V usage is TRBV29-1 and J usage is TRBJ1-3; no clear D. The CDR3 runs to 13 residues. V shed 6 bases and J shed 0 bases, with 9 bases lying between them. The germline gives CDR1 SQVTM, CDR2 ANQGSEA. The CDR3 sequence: CSVADSSGNTIYF. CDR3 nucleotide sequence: TGCAGCGTCGCCGACTCCTCTGGAAACACCATATATTTT. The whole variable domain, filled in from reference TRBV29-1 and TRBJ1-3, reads SAVISQKPSRDICQRGTSLTIQCQVDSQVTMMFWYRQQPGQSLTLIATANQGSEATYESGFVIDKFPISRPNLTFSTLTVSNMSPEDSSIYLCSVADSSGNTIYFGEGSWLTVV.

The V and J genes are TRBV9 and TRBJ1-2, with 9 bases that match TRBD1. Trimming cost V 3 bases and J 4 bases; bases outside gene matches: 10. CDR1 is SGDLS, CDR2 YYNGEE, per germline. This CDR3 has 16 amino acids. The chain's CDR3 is CASSGGTGTGSYGYTF. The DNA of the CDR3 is TGTGCCAGCAGCGGGGGAACCGGGACAGGGTCCTATGGCTACACCTTC.

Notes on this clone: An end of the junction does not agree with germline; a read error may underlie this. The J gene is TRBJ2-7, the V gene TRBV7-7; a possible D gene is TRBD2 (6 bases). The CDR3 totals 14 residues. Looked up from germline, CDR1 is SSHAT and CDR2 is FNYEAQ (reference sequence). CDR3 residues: CASSSSGTPYEQYF. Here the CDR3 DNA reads TGTGCTAGCAGCTCTTCCGGGACTCCCTACGAGCAGTACTTC. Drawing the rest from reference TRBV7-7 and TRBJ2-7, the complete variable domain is GAGVSQSPRYKVTKRGQDVTLRCDPISSHATLYWYQQALGQGPEFLTYFNYEAQPDKSGLPSDRFSAERPEGSISTLTIQRTEQRDSAMYRCASSSSGTPYEQYFGPGTRLTVT.

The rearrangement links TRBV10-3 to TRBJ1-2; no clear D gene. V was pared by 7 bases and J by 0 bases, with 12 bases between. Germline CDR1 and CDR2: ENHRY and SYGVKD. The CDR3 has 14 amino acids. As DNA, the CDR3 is TGTGCCATCAAGAACAGCCCATCTAACTATGGCTACACCTTC. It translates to CAIKNSPSNYGYTF.

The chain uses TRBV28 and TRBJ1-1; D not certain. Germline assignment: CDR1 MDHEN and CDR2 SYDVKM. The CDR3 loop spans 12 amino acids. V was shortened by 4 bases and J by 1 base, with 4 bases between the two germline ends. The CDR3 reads CASSSTNTEAFF. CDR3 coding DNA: TGTGCCAGCAGTTCTACGAACACTGAAGCTTTCTTT.

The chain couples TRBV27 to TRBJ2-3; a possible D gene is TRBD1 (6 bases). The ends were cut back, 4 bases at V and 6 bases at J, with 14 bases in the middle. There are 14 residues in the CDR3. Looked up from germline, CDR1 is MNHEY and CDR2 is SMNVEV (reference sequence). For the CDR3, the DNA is TGTGCCAGCAGTTCCGTCGACAGGACCGATACGCAGTATTTT. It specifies CASSSVDRTDTQYF.